A single sample is the source of the 9 T cell receptor beta chains below, sequenced in a study of blood T cell repertoires in COVID-19. Assay used: immunoSEQ multiplex PCR; TCRdb lists only in-frame clones, some missing. The sample records a few hundred thousand clones, around 86% being singletons. Sequenced material: peripheral blood. The receptors here all came from a woman aged 70 to 79 with active or convalescent COVID-19.

The V call is TRBV5-4, the J call TRBJ1-3; TRBD1 might be the D (6 bases). The V gene's germline CDR1 is SGHNT and CDR2 YYREEE (reference sequence). Trimming removed 3 bases from V and 0 bases from J, with 10 bases in between. The length of the CDR3 is 15 residues. The CDR3, as DNA: TGTGCCAGCAGCTCCAGGGGCCGCTCTGGAAACACCATATATTTT. Encoded protein: CASSSRGRSGNTIYF.

A few counts support this clone. The chain combines TRBV24-1 with TRBJ1-1; TRBD1 aligns across 7 bases. From germline, CDR1 is KGHDR and CDR2 SFDVKD. With 0 bases clipped from V and 7 bases from J, the junction kept 4 bases outside the gene matches. The CDR3 has 14 amino acids. The CDR3 coding sequence is TGTGCCACCAGTGATTTGCAAGCAGGGGGTGAAGCTTTCTTT. Protein product: CATSDLQAGGEAFF.

The V call is TRBV6-5, the J call TRBJ1-5, with 8 bases fitting TRBD1. J was trimmed by 4 bases and V by 4 bases; bases with no gene match: 9. The CDR3 runs to 16 residues. Germline loops: CDR1 MNHEY, CDR2 SVGAGI. CDR3 coding DNA: TGTGCCAGCAGTTCATCCGGACAGGGTAGTAATCAGCCCCAGCATTTT. Encoded protein: CASSSSGQGSNQPQHF.

The chain links TRBV10-1 to TRBJ1-1; maybe TRBD1 (5 bases). Per germline, CDR1 WNHNN and CDR2 SYGVQD (reference sequence). Trimming stripped 6 bases from V and 5 bases from J, with 13 bases between. The CDR3 totals 13 residues. In DNA form, the CDR3 reads TGCGCCAGCAGCTCAGGGTTCGGGACTGAAGCTTTCTTT. Translated: CASSSGFGTEAFF.

The chain recombines TRBV27 with TRBJ1-2; no reliable D call. The V gene's germline CDR1 is MNHEY and CDR2 SMNVEV (reference sequence). V lost 7 bases and J lost 1, with 13 bases in between. This CDR3 contains 14 residues. In DNA form, the CDR3 reads TGTGCCAGCACCTCCCGGGGTTTTAACTATGGCTACACCTTC. This encodes CASTSRGFNYGYTF.

This chain connects TRBV7-9 to TRBJ2-7; 8 bases are shared with TRBD1. The CDR3 contains 14 residues. The J segment lost 7 bases and the V segment lost 2 bases, leaving 7 bases of the junction unmatched. CDR1 is SEHNR, CDR2 FQNEAQ, per germline (reference sequence). The CDR3 nucleotides are TGTGCCAGCAGCTTATCCCTTACAGGGGGAGAGCAGTACTTC. Protein product: CASSLSLTGGEQYF. Variable domain in full (rest from reference TRBV7-9 and TRBJ2-7): DTGVSQNPRHKITKRGQNVTFRCDPISEHNRLYWYRQTLGQGPEFLTYFQNEAQLEKSRLLSDRFSAERPKGSFSTLEIQRTEQGDSAMYLCASSLSLTGGEQYFGPGTRLTVT.

The chain employs TRBV19 and TRBJ1-2; possibly TRBD1 for D (5 bases). This CDR3 has 13 residues. Germline V gives CDR1 LNHDA, CDR2 SQIVND (reference sequence). The germline V and J ends were trimmed by 7 bases and 4 bases, with 13 bases remaining between them. The CDR3 region is CASNPRDFYGYTF. The CDR3, as DNA: TGTGCCAGTAACCCCCGGGACTTCTATGGCTACACCTTC. Based on the CDR3 plus reference TRBV19 and TRBJ1-2, the full variable domain is DGGITQSPKYLFRKEGQNVTLSCEQNLNHDAMYWYRQDPGQGLRLIYYSQIVNDFQKGDIAEGYSVSREKKESFPLTVTSAQKNPTAFYLCASNPRDFYGYTFGSGTRLTVV.

The CDR3 reads CASSSDSPLYNEQFF. In nucleotides, the CDR3 is TGTGCCAGCAGTTCAGATTCCCCCCTCTACAATGAGCAGTTCTTC. The gene calls are TRBV6-2 or TRBV6-3 and TRBJ2-1; D gene ambiguous. The germline gives CDR1 MNHEY, CDR2 SVGEGT. V lost 4 bases, J lost 3 bases, and 13 bases lay in between. The CDR3 has 15 residues.

The chain carries TRBV7-7 and TRBJ1-3; tentatively, D is TRBD1 (6 bases). Trimming took off 5 bases at V and 2 bases at J, with 13 bases between the two ends. The CDR3 covers 15 residues. From germline, CDR1 is SSHAT and CDR2 FNYEAQ (reference sequence). DNA of the CDR3: TGTGCCAGCAGCCCCGGACAGCCCACTGGAAACACCATATATTTT. It is translated as CASSPGQPTGNTIYF.